This entry features one T cell receptor (beta chain) sequence. The CDR3 extends over 15 amino acids. V was cut by 0 bases and J by 6 bases, with 13 bases left in between. CDR1 KGHSH and CDR2 LQKENI come from the germline V gene. These data belong to a study of blood T cell repertoires in COVID-19. At the level of the study: Italy, Spain and the United States were the sources of the convalescent and acute COVID-19 samples. Nucleic acid was either cDNA or gDNA, and it came from T cells, B-cell-depleted T cells, or PBMCs.

Study processing details: For nucleated cells, counts were estimated from reference gene primer amplification. Only in-frame clones appear in the TCRdb table, and some are missing; sequencing was by immunoSEQ multiplex PCR. The V and J calls and clone size are taken from that table; D and trimming were inferred from the DNA. Among some 250,000 clones listed, about three quarters were seen once. This clonotype was obtained from an elderly woman with acute or convalescent COVID-19. The rearrangement joins TRBV18 to TRBJ2-3; no reliable D call. The sequencing sample was made of peripheral blood. In nucleotides, the CDR3 is TGTGCCAGCTCACCACCGAGCGCCCCGCAGGATACGCAGTATTTT. This gives the protein CASSPPSAPQDTQYF.